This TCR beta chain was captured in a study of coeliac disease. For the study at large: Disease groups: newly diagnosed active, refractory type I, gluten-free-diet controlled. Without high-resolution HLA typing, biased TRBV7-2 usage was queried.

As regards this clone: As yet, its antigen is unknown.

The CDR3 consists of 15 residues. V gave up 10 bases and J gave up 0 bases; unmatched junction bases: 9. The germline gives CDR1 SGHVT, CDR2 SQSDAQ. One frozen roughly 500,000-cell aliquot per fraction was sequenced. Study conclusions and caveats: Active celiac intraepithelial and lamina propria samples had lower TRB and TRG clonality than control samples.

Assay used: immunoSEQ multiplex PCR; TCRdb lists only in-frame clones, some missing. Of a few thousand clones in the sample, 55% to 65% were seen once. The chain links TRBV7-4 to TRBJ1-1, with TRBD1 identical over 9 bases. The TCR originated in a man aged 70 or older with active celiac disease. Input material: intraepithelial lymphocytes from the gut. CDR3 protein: CATHNRGLVNTEAFF. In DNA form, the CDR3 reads TGTGCCACCCACAACAGGGGGCTAGTGAACACTGAAGCTTTCTTT.